The T cell receptor (beta chain) under discussion was sequenced for a study of T cells in Graves' hyperthyroidism and ophthalmopathy. This clonotype showed up just a few times. Reasons for excluding patients were uncontrolled infection, other autoimmune disease, pregnancy or lactation. Diagnoses used clinical symptoms, serum thyroxine and TRAb, thyroid ultrasound and orbital computed tomography. There were TCR beta CDR3 regions amplified from RNA transcripts. During a first-round RT-PCR of the TCR CDR3, the HTBI primer set was used. A single record per CDR3 protein comes from TCRdb applying MiXCR to the multiplex PCR reads. The sample comprises some 510,000 distinct CDR3 sequences, roughly 50% of which are singletons, and about 7.8% rests with the top ten. Germline V gene data show CDR1 as SQVTM and CDR2 as ANQGSEA. The CDR3 length is 15 residues. The V segment lost 7 bases and the J segment 6 bases; nucleotides outside the gene matches: 12.

This sequence joins TRBV29-1 and TRBJ2-7; 13 bases agree with TRBD2. The source material was peripheral blood or thyroid tissue (not recorded which). The clonotype was recovered from a woman aged 18-29 years with Graves' hyperthyroidism. The CDR3 nucleotides are TGCAGCGCTATACTAGCGGGAGGGCCTAATGGCGAGCAGTACTTC. The encoded protein is CSAILAGGPNGEQYF.